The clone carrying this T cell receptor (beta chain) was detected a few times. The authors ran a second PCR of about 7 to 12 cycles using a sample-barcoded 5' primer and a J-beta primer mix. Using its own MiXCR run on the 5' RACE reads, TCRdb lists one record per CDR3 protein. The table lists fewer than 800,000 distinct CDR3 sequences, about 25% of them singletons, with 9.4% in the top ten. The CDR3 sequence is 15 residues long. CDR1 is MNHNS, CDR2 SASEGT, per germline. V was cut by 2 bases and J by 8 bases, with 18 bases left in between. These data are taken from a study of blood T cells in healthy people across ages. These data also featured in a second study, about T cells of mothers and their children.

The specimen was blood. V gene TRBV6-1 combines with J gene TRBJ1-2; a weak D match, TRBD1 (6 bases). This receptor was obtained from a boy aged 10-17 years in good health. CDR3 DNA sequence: TGTGCCAGCAGTGAAAGGATCGCGGGGGCGCGCGGCTACACCTTC. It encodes CASSERIAGARGYTF.